These 20 T cell receptor beta chains came from one sample sequenced in a study of T cell changes during pregnancy in multiple sclerosis. This table comes from immunoSEQ multiplex PCR, and its TCRdb copy is limited to in-frame clones, with some not included. The table has about 47,000 clones, 93% seen once. Here the sequenced sample was peripheral blood, taken in the second trimester of pregnancy. The origin of the receptors is a female donor with multiple sclerosis, enrolled in a pregnancy study.

The gene calls are TRBV7-2 and TRBJ2-3, with TRBD2 matching 11 bases. The ends lost 5 bases at V and 6 bases at J; junction bases unmatched: 7. Looked up from germline, CDR1 is SGHTA and CDR2 is FQGNSA. The CDR3 is made up of 15 amino acids. CDR3 sequence reads: CASSPLAGVEDTQYF. CDR3 sequence (DNA): TGTGCCAGCAGCCCACTAGCGGGAGTAGAGGATACGCAGTATTTT.

The V and J genes are TRBV4-3 and TRBJ2-3, with D perhaps TRBD2 (5 bases). Germline CDR1 reads LGHNA; CDR2 reads YSLEER. V lost 0 bases and J lost 2, with 15 bases in between. The CDR3 spans 17 residues. The CDR3 DNA reads TGCGCCAGCAGCCAAGATCTCTCCGGACTCCCCACAGATACGCAGTATTTT. Its protein product is CASSQDLSGLPTDTQYF.

The gene calls are TRBV11-3 and TRBJ2-1, with a tentative D call TRBD2 (7 bases). The CDR3 is 17 amino acids. Germline-derived CDR1 and CDR2 are SGHNT and YENEEA. V gave up 4 bases and J gave up 0 bases, with 16 bases separating them. CDR3 protein: CASSSGGGRSSYNEQFF. CDR3 DNA: TGTGCCAGCAGCTCTGGGGGGGGCAGGAGCTCCTACAATGAGCAGTTCTTC.

This chain connects TRBV19 to TRBJ2-1; D is perhaps TRBD1 (6 bases). V dropped 7 bases and J dropped 6 bases, with 16 bases sitting between them. The V gene's germline CDR1 is LNHDA and CDR2 SQIVND (reference sequence). This CDR3 is 14 amino acids long. CDR3 amino acids: CASKGQGNFNEQFF. In nucleotides, the CDR3 is TGTGCCAGTAAGGGGCAGGGGAACTTCAATGAGCAGTTCTTC.

V is TRBV5-1 and J is TRBJ2-7; 10 bases fit TRBD2. V shed 2 bases and J 1 base; nucleotides not matched to a gene: 9. This CDR3 is 17 amino acids long. Per the germline V gene, CDR1 is SGHRS and CDR2 is YFSETQ. The CDR3 sequence: CASSLLSGLAASYEQYF. DNA of the CDR3: TGCGCCAGCAGCTTACTAAGCGGACTAGCGGCTTCCTACGAGCAGTACTTC.

This clone showed up just once. Other DNA sequences of this sample code for an identical CDR3. The V gene is TRBV9, the J gene TRBJ2-7, with 9 bases aligning to TRBD1. This CDR3 has 14 amino acids. V dropped 0 bases and J dropped 4; count of bases not matched to a gene: 2. CDR1 and CDR2 (germline): SGDLS, YYNGEE. CDR3 sequence (DNA): TGTGCCAGCAGCGTAGCGACAGGGGGGTACGAGCAGTACTTC. Its translation: CASSVATGGYEQYF.

This clone was observed a few times. The CDR3 is CASRKTGGTEAFF. DNA for the CDR3: TGTGCCAGCAGAAAGACAGGGGGAACTGAAGCTTTCTTT. The genes are TRBV28 and TRBJ1-1, with TRBD1 matching over 9 bases. The J segment lost 5 bases and the V segment lost 6 bases, leaving 4 bases of the junction unmatched. CDR3 length equals 13 residues. Looked up from germline, CDR1 is MDHEN and CDR2 is SYDVKM.

The V and J genes are TRBV5-1 and TRBJ2-7, with a weak D call TRBD2 (5 bases). The V gene lost 0 bases and the J gene lost 0 bases, with 7 bases spanning the gap. Per germline, CDR1 SGHRS and CDR2 YFSETQ. The CDR3 spans 14 residues. This CDR3 reads CASSLAGSSYEQYF. CDR3 in DNA: TGCGCCAGCAGCTTGGCGGGAAGCTCCTACGAGCAGTACTTC.

The gene calls are TRBV9 and TRBJ2-2; D is possibly TRBD1 (5 bases). Deletions cut 4 bases from V and 3 bases from J, with 7 bases between. The germline V gene encodes CDR1 SGDLS and CDR2 YYNGEE. CDR3 length equals 13 residues. The CDR3 nucleotides read TGTGCCAGCAGCTCAGGGTACACCGGGGAGCTGTTTTTT. Its translation: CASSSGYTGELFF.

The chain recombines TRBV18 with TRBJ2-3; the D gene is possibly TRBD2 (7 bases). Germline V gives CDR1 KGHSH, CDR2 LQKENI. V was clipped by 6 bases and J by 5 bases, with 18 bases between them. This CDR3 has 15 residues. The CDR3 region is CASSPSRGAGDTQYF. The CDR3 nucleotides read TGTGCCAGCTCGCCTTCCCGGGGGGCGGGAGATACGCAGTATTTT.

The chain employs TRBV6-1 and TRBJ1-5, with D unresolved. The V end was cut by 6 bases, the J end by 5 bases, with 17 bases between. CDR1 is MNHNS, CDR2 SASEGT, per germline. The CDR3 totals 15 residues. The CDR3 nucleotides are TGTGCCAGCAGACCCACGGCGGTATGGGATCAGCCCCAGCATTTT. Its translation: CASRPTAVWDQPQHF.

The V and J genes are TRBV29-1 and TRBJ2-5, with 7 bases lining up with TRBD1. CDR1 SQVTM and CDR2 ANQGSEA come from the germline V gene. This CDR3 contains 14 residues. Trimming removed 4 bases from V and 2 bases from J; junction bases left unmatched: 7. This CDR3 is CSVVGQGQQETQYF. CDR3 nucleotides: TGCAGCGTTGTAGGTCAGGGACAGCAAGAGACCCAGTACTTC.

This clone was recorded only once. The V call is TRBV6-5, the J call TRBJ2-7, with 8 bases identical to TRBD1. V was clipped by 6 bases and J by 4 bases; unmatched bases: 11. CDR3 size: 15 residues. Germline CDR1 MNHEY, CDR2 SVGAGI. The CDR3 region is CASSVTGGSGYEQYF. In DNA, the CDR3 is TGTGCCAGCAGCGTTACAGGGGGTTCAGGATACGAGCAGTACTTC.

The chain couples TRBV5-6 to TRBJ1-2; 9 bases align to TRBD1. J gave up 4 bases and V 4 bases, and 5 bases lay outside the gene matches. The CDR3 consists of 14 residues. CDR1 SGHDT and CDR2 YYEEEE come from the germline V gene. CDR3 in amino acids: CASSLQGQGYGYTF. In nucleotides, the CDR3 is TGTGCCAGCAGCCTCCAGGGACAGGGCTATGGCTACACCTTC. The variable domain in full, with the rest retrieved from reference TRBV5-6 and TRBJ1-2, is DAGVTQSPTHLIKTRGQQVTLRCSPKSGHDTVSWYQQALGQGPQFIFQYYEEEERQRGNFPDRFSGHQFPNYSSELNVNALLLGDSALYLCASSLQGQGYGYTFGSGTRLTVV.

The genes are TRBV7-9 and TRBJ2-7, with 7 bases matching TRBD2. Trimming at V came to 5 bases and at J to 0 bases, leaving 10 bases not matched to a gene. This CDR3 contains 16 residues. Germline V gene data show CDR1 as SEHNR and CDR2 as FQNEAQ (reference sequence). CDR3 protein: CASSGGGLISSYEQYF. The DNA of the CDR3 is TGTGCCAGCAGCGGGGGGGGGTTAATAAGCTCCTACGAGCAGTACTTC. Variable domain in full (rest from reference TRBV7-9 and TRBJ2-7): DTGVSQNPRHKITKRGQNVTFRCDPISEHNRLYWYRQTLGQGPEFLTYFQNEAQLEKSRLLSDRFSAERPKGSFSTLEIQRTEQGDSAMYLCASSGGGLISSYEQYFGPGTRLTVT.

The chain employs TRBV9 and TRBJ2-7; 7 bases agree with TRBD2. The CDR3 is 16 amino acids. V lost 0 bases, J lost 4 bases, and 10 bases stayed unmatched. The germline gives CDR1 SGDLS, CDR2 YYNGEE. CDR3 sequence (DNA): TGTGCCAGCAGCGTAGACCCACTAGCGCCTATTTACGAGCAGTACTTC. This gives the protein CASSVDPLAPIYEQYF.

The J gene is TRBJ2-6, the V gene TRBV29-1; 7 bases match TRBD2. Germline loops: CDR1 SQVTM, CDR2 ANQGSEA. Trimming at V came to 3 bases and at J to 1 base, leaving 9 bases not matched to a gene. The CDR3 length is 17 residues. As DNA, the CDR3 is TGCAGCGTTGAGGGGGGGGAAAGGGTTTCTGGGGCCAACGTCCTGACTTTC. This codes for CSVEGGERVSGANVLTF.

This clone was found once. The genes are TRBV12-5 and TRBJ1-1; 7 bases agree with TRBD1. The CDR3 length is 13 residues. Germline V gene sequence: CDR1 LGHNT, CDR2 FRNRAP. With 5 bases clipped from V and 4 bases from J, the junction kept 4 bases outside the gene matches. The CDR3 DNA reads TGTGCTAGTGGTCCCCCAGGGGGCACTGAAGCTTTCTTT. As protein: CASGPPGGTEAFF.

This chain links TRBV19 with TRBJ2-7, with a possible D match to TRBD2 (6 bases). The V gene's germline CDR1 is LNHDA and CDR2 SQIVND (reference sequence). The V end was cut by 4 bases, the J end by 2 bases, with 12 bases between. This CDR3 comprises 14 residues. The CDR3 loop reads CASSSQGLPYEQYF. Here the CDR3 DNA reads TGTGCCAGTAGTAGTCAAGGACTACCCTACGAGCAGTACTTC.

The CDR3 protein is CSAGGGLGAFF. The CDR3 DNA reads TGCAGCGCCGGGGGTGGGTTAGGGGCTTTCTTT. The V and J genes are TRBV29-1 and TRBJ1-1; D is perhaps TRBD1 (5 bases). The CDR3 is made up of 11 amino acids. V lost 7 bases and J lost 11, with 17 bases in between. Germline V gives CDR1 SQVTM, CDR2 ANQGSEA.